This entry is about one TCR beta chain. TCRdb keeps only in-frame clones here, not all; method: immunoSEQ multiplex PCR. This sample has more than 10,000 clones; roughly 87% occur once, and the top ten carry 22%. This sample was taken from a study of chemoradiotherapy in HPV16-positive cancers. V dropped 4 bases and J dropped 0; count of bases not matched to a gene: 5. This CDR3 has 16 amino acids. Germline V lookup: CDR1 SGHKS, CDR2 YYEKEE (reference sequence). This chain uses TRBV5-5 with TRBJ1-5; 9 nucleotides match TRBD1. This sample comprised blood, obtained from a patient who underwent chemoradiotherapy. The receptor was derived from a human donor with HPV-associated anogenital cancer. The CDR3 nucleotides read TGTGCCAGCAGCAGGGACAGGGCCAATAGCAATCAGCCCCAGCATTTT. Its translation is CASSRDRANSNQPQHF.